Given below is one T cell receptor beta chain in context. These data are taken from a study of blood T cell repertoires in COVID-19. The CDR3 has 16 residues. Germline loops: CDR1 MNHNS, CDR2 SASEGT. Trimming left V 4 bases short and J 0 bases short, with 14 bases between. Measured with immunoSEQ multiplex PCR; TCRdb has only the in-frame clones, and not every one. The profile shows some 150,000 clones, around nine tenths of them singletons. The clonotype originates from a woman aged 45-65 years with active or convalescent COVID-19. Sequencing was done on a sample of peripheral blood. The chain couples TRBV6-1 to TRBJ2-3, with a possible D match to TRBD1 (6 bases). The CDR3 reads CASSALGQLSTDTQYF. The CDR3 DNA is TGTGCCAGCAGTGCACTCGGACAGTTAAGCACAGATACGCAGTATTTT.